This paragraph reports one T cell receptor beta chain. What antigen it recognizes has not been identified. Base qualities were left out, and no much larger clone turns up one base away. After removal of 6 bases from V and 0 bases from J, the junction retains 8 bases not matched to a gene. The CDR3 goes from the cysteine to the phenylalanine over 16 residues. Of all the DNA, just the CDR3 is kept, 48 bases in frame from base 1. Receptor amplification or capture employed PCR. The sequencer listed for this sample is Illumina HiSeq 2500. To normalize quantification of the TCRbeta repertoire, the TCR libraries were built with molecular barcoding that relied on unique molecular identifiers. TCRdb trimmed the raw reads at Q25, called clones with MiXCR and kept productive beta chains. Under each unique CDR3 protein, matching rows form one entry showing the most common genes and DNA. Here the sample has approximately 980,000 distinct CDR3 sequences; roughly 31% occur a single time. The top ten clonotypes cover roughly 30% of the sample.

This entry belongs to a study of T-cell reconstitution after alpha-beta-depleted transplantation in children (dated by TCRdb to about 2016). Turning to the overall study: The study quantitatively tracked T-cell immune reconstitution after TCRalphabeta/CD19-depleted allogeneic hematopoietic cell transplantation in children using TCR repertoire profiling. Results the study describes overall, beyond this receptor: Apparently early alphabetaT-cell count recovery about two months after transplant reportedly relied on only several hundred rapidly expanded clones derived from non-depleted graft cells. Over subsequent months, a decline in hyperexpanded clone frequencies was noted, and after one year, T-cell counts and TCRbeta diversity were mostly ascribed to newly produced T cells. In some patients, the high TCRbeta diversity seen at day 60 was put down to recipient T cells and intrathymic progenitors that had survived conditioning.

This sample's treatment or condition label indicates: allogeneic hematopoietic cell transplantation with graft depleted of TCRalphabeta T cells and CD19 B cells. Transplant recipients were children who received TCRalphabeta/CD19-depleted allogeneic hematopoietic cell grafts. The sequencing used PBMCs, mostly from graft donor cells, collected 360 days after TCRalphabeta/CD19-depleted stem cell transplant. The chain uses TRBV12-3 or TRBV12-4 and TRBJ2-1; 7 nucleotides in the junction match TRBD2. The clonotype comes from a boy less than two years old who had a stem cell transplant for SCID, so the T cells may come from the graft donor. The DNA sequence follows: TGTGCCAGCAGGTCCGCCGGGACTACCTCCTACAATGAGCAGTTCTTC. Translated, this gives CASRSAGTTSYNEQFF.